Included here is one T cell receptor beta chain sequence, with context. This clonotype was recorded many times. The antigen this receptor binds is unknown. The input lacks base qualities; no much larger clone sits a single base away. This specimen comes from a study of T cells in Graves' hyperthyroidism and ophthalmopathy (dated by TCRdb to the late 2010s). With regard to the full study: Peripheral blood samples were taken at initial diagnosis, before any treatment was given. To identify TCR V-J signatures that set the groups apart, the researchers used a discovery cohort of more than 95 patients, made up of some 41 with Graves' ophthalmopathy and about 55 with stable Graves' hyperthyroidism. Whether ophthalmopathy could be predicted prospectively was tested in an independent validation cohort made up of approximately 19 hyperthyroidism patients plus 17 patients who later progressed to ophthalmopathy. The 100 discovery patients were divided at random into training and test sets in a 7:3 ratio. In six Graves' hyperthyroidism patients, the study also compared T-cell repertoires from thyroid tissue with T-cell repertoires from blood. After sampling, hyperthyroidism patients received methimazole starting at 30 mg daily, and ophthalmopathy patients received high-dose intravenous methylprednisolone. TCR Vbeta CDR3 sequencing of 135 peripheral blood samples (roughly 41 ophthalmopathy, 75 to 85 hyperthyroidism and some 17 progressor patients) is reported in the paper. Results and caveats for the whole study, not just this receptor: Sample size was not statistically predetermined, and blinding of investigators to group allocation was not performed. Ophthalmopathy was separated from stable hyperthyroidism by a 13 V-J signature model, with about 88% sensitivity and just over 81% specificity obtained in cross-validation and 80%/75% obtained in testing. Most expanded thyroid clonotypes (frequency above 0.001) were also detected in blood, suggesting blood repertoires may reflect thyroid immune responses. During validation, the model predicted progression to ophthalmopathy a median of about 6.3 months ahead of onset, with just under 71% sensitivity and roughly 72% specificity.

V lost 6 bases and J lost 7 bases; the stretch between them is 3 bases long. The germline V gene sets CDR1 to MDHEN and CDR2 to SYDVKM. The CDR3 starts with the cysteine, ends with the phenylalanine, and has 10 residues. Just CDR3 DNA is preserved here, 30 bases in frame from base 1. The TCR beta CDR3 regions were amplified from the RNA transcripts. The first round of RT-PCR for the TCR CDR3 was performed with the HTBI primer set and the Qiagen OneStep RT-PCR kit. A second multiplex PCR round built the libraries, followed by size selection and purification. Sequencing of the libraries was done on an Illumina HiSeq2000 using paired-end 100 bp reads. The authors' pipeline ran thus. SOAPnuke was used to process the raw data, removing reads that contained adapters or uncalled bases, had a mean Phred below 15, or lacked an exact match to the constant primer or identifier. COPE v1.2.5 was used to merge the high-quality paired reads, and each unique nucleotide sequence was defined as a clonotype. MiTCR v1.1 was used to align the clonotypes against IMGT TRBV, TRBD and TRBJ reference segments. The analysis included only V-J combinations with a frequency above 0.0001, which together covered 99% to 99.2% of the repertoires. A TCS score was defined as the ratio of F50 (clonal expansion) to E x V (chaos), with BLOSUM62-based TCRdist applied between CDR3 peptides within each V-J. Welch's t-statistics and random forest reduced 514 V-J features to under 15, which were used in a naive Bayes classifier (R e1071). TCRdb passed the public sequencing reads through fastp at Q25 and MiXCR, retaining productive beta sequences. One record per CDR3 amino acid sequence lists the most common genes and DNA. The V and J calls reflect TCRdb's pipeline rather than the authors' work. Here the sample has some 380,000 distinct CDR3 sequences; roughly 13% occur a single time. The top ten clonotypes cover around 20% of the sample.

Hyperthyroidism patients were newly diagnosed, had a disease duration of under 2 months, and were aged 18 to 65 years. Patients with uncontrolled infections, other autoimmune diseases, pregnancy or lactation were excluded. Diagnoses were established on the basis of clinical symptoms, serum thyroxine and TRAb, thyroid ultrasound, and orbital computed tomography. Blood from progressor patients was collected at the time of first diagnosis with hyperthyroidism, before any ophthalmopathy symptoms had appeared. PBMCs were separated from roughly 10 ml of fresh peripheral blood using Ficoll-Paque density gradient centrifugation. Progressor patients were initially diagnosed with Graves' hyperthyroidism and developed ophthalmopathy during follow-up. Total RNA was extracted using Trizol reagent, and RNA quality was assessed on an Agilent 2100 Bioanalyzer.

The sample was blood. This sequence uses TRBV28 and TRBJ1-4; a confident D gene designation cannot be given. This TCR came from a man aged 25-45 years with Graves' hyperthyroidism that later progressed to Graves' ophthalmopathy. The CDR3 region: CASRGEKLFF. The bases are TGTGCCAGCAGGGGTGAAAAACTGTTTTTT.